One and the same sample provided the 22 T cell receptor beta chains below, sequenced in a study of cytomegalovirus exposure and HLA in healthy donors. 60 Vbeta and 13 Jbeta primers were used in PCR. Profiling relied on immunoSEQ multiplex PCR, and the TCRdb table lists in-frame clones only, not all of them. Counted here are about 120,000 clones, roughly three fifths occurring once; the ten biggest clones make up more than 6.5%. The sequenced sample consisted of PBMCs. The receptor set was obtained from a woman aged 40 to 50 in good health and CMV-seropositive.

The chain recombines TRBV13 with TRBJ2-1; TRBD2 matches at 10 bases. Germline V gives CDR1 PRHDT, CDR2 FYEKMQ (reference sequence). This CDR3 spans 15 amino acids. V lost 5 bases to trimming and J lost 8 bases; unmatched junction nucleotides: 9. For the CDR3, the DNA is TGTGCCAGCAGCCCCGAGAGCGGGAGGGCCGATGAGCAGTTCTTC. This codes for CASSPESGRADEQFF.

The chain couples TRBV5-1 to TRBJ2-3; D is perhaps TRBD2 (6 bases). Germline values: CDR1 SGHRS, CDR2 YFSETQ. The CDR3 is 12 amino acids. Between the trimmed V and J ends, which lost 6 bases and 6 bases, there was a span of 11 bases. The CDR3 bases are TGCGCCAGCACCGCGGGGACGGATACGCAGTATTTT. Amino acid sequence: CASTAGTDTQYF.

This rearrangement joins TRBV5-6 to TRBJ1-6; possible D gene TRBD1, 5 bases. Germline CDR1 is SGHDT and CDR2 is YYEEEE. The CDR3 has 14 residues. The germline V and J ends were trimmed by 1 base and 7 bases, with 9 bases remaining between them. The CDR3 reads CASSLNGGNSPLHF. The CDR3 DNA is TGTGCCAGCAGCTTGAACGGGGGGAATTCACCCCTCCACTTT.

This clone was recorded only once. This chain uses TRBV4-2 with TRBJ1-2; 10 bases fit TRBD1. Germline CDR1 LGHNA, CDR2 YNFKEQ. V gave up 2 bases and J gave up 8 bases; unmatched junction bases: 5. This CDR3 spans 14 amino acids. CDR3 in DNA: TGTGCCAGCAGCCAATCGGACAGGGGGATAGGCTACACCTTC. It yields the protein CASSQSDRGIGYTF.

The chain has TRBV6-6 and TRBJ2-7; TRBD2 is a possible D gene (6 bases). V was cut by 2 bases and J by 4 bases, with 15 bases left in between. Per germline, CDR1 MNHNY and CDR2 SVGAGI (reference sequence). The CDR3 has 15 residues. CDR3 loop: CASSYRQGLVYEQYF. DNA of the CDR3: TGTGCCAGCAGTTACAGGCAGGGACTGGTTTACGAGCAGTACTTC.

The chain joins TRBV7-2 to TRBJ2-2; TRBD2 matches at 9 bases. The length of the CDR3 is 16 residues. Looked up from germline, CDR1 is SGHTA and CDR2 is FQGNSA. The V and J ends lost 5 bases and 6 bases, in that order; junction bases with no gene match: 10. The CDR3 here is CASSKKAGGPSGELFF. DNA of the CDR3: TGTGCCAGCAGCAAGAAGGCGGGGGGGCCCTCCGGGGAGCTGTTTTTT.

The chain employs TRBV11-3 and TRBJ2-3; possibly TRBD2 for D (6 bases). Germline-derived CDR1 and CDR2 are SGHNT and YENEEA. Deletions cut 5 bases from V and 3 bases from J, with 12 bases between. This CDR3 is 14 amino acids long. CDR3 bases: TGTGCCAGCAGCCCGACTAGATCGACAGATACGCAGTATTTT. Its protein product is CASSPTRSTDTQYF.

V is TRBV29-1 and J is TRBJ2-7, with D unresolved. Between the trimmed V and J ends, which lost 6 bases and 0 bases, there was a span of 6 bases. CDR3 length: 11 residues. Germline V lookup: CDR1 SQVTM, CDR2 ANQGSEA. The CDR3 nucleotides read TGCAGCGTCACGAGCTCCTACGAGCAGTACTTC. Its protein is CSVTSSYEQYF.

The table lists this clone with a few counts. The J gene is TRBJ1-1, the V gene TRBV28; tentative D call: TRBD1 (5 bases). V was pared by 7 bases and J by 5 bases, with 17 bases between. The CDR3 is 14 residues long. Germline CDR1 and CDR2: MDHEN and SYDVKM. Here the CDR3 reads CASNSPQGWTEAFF. The CDR3 DNA sequence: TGTGCCAGCAACAGCCCCCAGGGTTGGACTGAAGCTTTCTTT.

The sample holds one count of this clone. The chain employs TRBV10-3 and TRBJ1-6; tentative D call: TRBD1 (5 bases). This CDR3 is 15 amino acids long. Deletions cut 0 bases from V and 7 bases from J, with 10 bases between. CDR1 and CDR2 from the germline V gene are ENHRY and SYGVKD. The CDR3 is CAISESGPQNSPLHF. In DNA form, the CDR3 reads TGTGCCATCAGTGAGTCGGGGCCCCAGAATTCACCCCTCCACTTT.

The chain links TRBV6-6 to TRBJ2-7, with 10 bases that match TRBD1. With V trimmed by 5 bases and J by 2 bases, 6 bases remained unmatched. CDR3 length: 15 residues. CDR1 and CDR2 from the germline V gene are MNHNY and SVGAGI (reference sequence). CDR3 loop: CASSPGQGGPYEQYF. The DNA for the CDR3 is TGTGCCAGCAGTCCAGGACAGGGGGGCCCCTACGAGCAGTACTTC.

The V gene is TRBV9, the J gene TRBJ1-3, with TRBD1 identical over 7 bases. After removal of 4 bases from V and 6 bases from J, the junction contained 19 bases not matched to a gene. The CDR3 sequence is 18 residues long. Germline V gene lookup returns CDR1 SGDLS and CDR2 YYNGEE. The chain's CDR3 is CASSPAGTAALDLNTIYF. CDR3 DNA sequence: TGTGCCAGCAGCCCCGCGGGGACAGCAGCTCTGGATCTAAACACCATATATTTT.

The sample holds a few counts of this clone. The rearrangement uses TRBV6-6 and TRBJ1-6, with D possibly TRBD1 on 6 matching bases. Germline V gene lookup returns CDR1 MNHNY and CDR2 SVGAGI (reference sequence). The CDR3 covers 14 residues. Trimming cost V 6 bases and J 6 bases, with 12 bases left between them. CDR3 DNA sequence: TGTGCCAGCAGACCGGGACAACTTAATTCACCCCTCCACTTT. Translating it yields CASRPGQLNSPLHF.

The table lists this clone with a count of one. The chain combines TRBV9 with TRBJ2-1; a weak D match, TRBD2 (7 bases). This CDR3 contains 15 residues. The V and J ends lost 4 bases and 7 bases respectively, with 18 bases between them. Germline V gives CDR1 SGDLS, CDR2 YYNGEE. The CDR3 nucleotides are TGTGCCAGCAGCTCCAGCTTAGGGGGGGGTAATGAGCAGTTCTTC. Translated: CASSSSLGGGNEQFF.

This clone was picked up a small number of times. This sequence joins TRBV14 and TRBJ2-1; tentatively, D is TRBD2 (5 bases). Trimming left V 0 bases short and J 3 bases short, with 12 bases between. The germline V gene encodes CDR1 SGHDN and CDR2 FVKESK. CDR3 length equals 16 residues. The CDR3 nucleotides read TGTGCCAGCAGCCAAGACTCCCGAGGGATCTACAATGAGCAGTTCTTC. This translates into CASSQDSRGIYNEQFF.

A note on this clone: The junction differs from germline at one of its ends, possibly a read error. V usage is TRBV5-6 and J usage is TRBJ1-3; the D is unclear. The germline V gene has CDR1 SGHDT and CDR2 YYEEEE. This CDR3 is built from 12 residues. In nucleotides, the CDR3 is TGTTCCAGCAGCTTCTTTGGAAACACCATATATTTT. Translating it yields CSSSFFGNTIYF.

The chain carries TRBV28 and TRBJ1-5; D gene uncertain. Trimming pared 5 bases from V and 9 bases from J, leaving 8 bases between. CDR1 MDHEN and CDR2 SYDVKM come from the germline V gene. The CDR3 is made up of 11 amino acids. CDR3 residues: CASSTSRPQHF. DNA of the CDR3: TGTGCCAGCAGTACATCTCGGCCCCAGCATTTT.

The chain has TRBV6-1 and TRBJ1-3; TRBD1 is a possible D gene (5 bases). Per the germline V gene, CDR1 is MNHNS and CDR2 is SASEGT. Trimming left V 3 bases short and J 3 bases short, with 9 bases between. This CDR3 contains 14 residues. In nucleotides, the CDR3 is TGTGCCAGCAGTGAGTGGGGGGATGGAAACACCATATATTTT. Protein: CASSEWGDGNTIYF.

The genes are TRBV7-9 and TRBJ2-2; 10 nucleotides line up with TRBD2. The V gene's germline CDR1 is SEHNR and CDR2 FQNEAQ (reference sequence). The CDR3 consists of 17 residues. V dropped 5 bases and J dropped 5; count of bases not matched to a gene: 11. The CDR3 bases are TGTGCCAGCAGCACCGGGGCGCTAGCGGGGGTTACCGGGGAGCTGTTTTTT. This sequence encodes CASSTGALAGVTGELFF.

The V gene is TRBV18, the J gene TRBJ2-7, with D maybe TRBD1 (6 bases). Trimming stripped 3 bases from V and 0 bases from J, with 12 bases between. The CDR3 loop spans 15 amino acids. Per germline, CDR1 KGHSH and CDR2 LQKENI. The CDR3 loop reads CASSPRGTDSYEQYF. The CDR3, as DNA: TGTGCCAGCTCACCGAGGGGGACCGACTCCTACGAGCAGTACTTC.

Here the CDR3 reads CAIRPYRQDGYTF. In nucleotides, the CDR3 is TGTGCCATCAGACCCTACCGACAGGATGGCTACACCTTC. The genes are TRBV10-3 and TRBJ1-2, with D maybe TRBD1 (6 bases). CDR3 length: 13 amino acids. V shed 6 bases and J shed 6 bases, with 14 bases lying between them. CDR1 and CDR2 from the germline V gene are ENHRY and SYGVKD.

This clone was observed a handful of times. The chain employs TRBV5-4 and TRBJ2-3; 9 nucleotides line up with TRBD1. Germline V gives CDR1 SGHNT, CDR2 YYREEE (reference sequence). J gave up 3 bases and V 1 base, and 6 bases lay outside the gene matches. The CDR3 consists of 16 residues. CDR3 DNA: TGTGCCAGCAGCTTGCCGGGACAGGGTTTGACAGATACGCAGTATTTT. Its protein product is CASSLPGQGLTDTQYF.